This TCR beta chain was captured by sequencing in a study of CD8 T cells in ankylosing spondylitis. Study observations and caveats: Characteristic of ankylosing spondylitis blood, it appeared, was a TCR beta motif comprising about eight highly homologous variants.

TCRdb re-analysed the 5' RACE reads in MiXCR, keeping a single row per CDR3 protein. This table holds around 220,000 distinct CDR3 sequences, about a sixth found once. This clonotype occurred a few times. Its specificity is unknown. The germline gives CDR1 SGDLS, CDR2 YYNGEE. There are 16 residues in the CDR3. J lost 2 bases, V lost 4 bases, and 10 bases had no gene match. The chain carries TRBV9 and TRBJ2-3; 7 bases fit TRBD2. The sequencing sample was made of blood, either unsorted or a sorted T cell fraction (not recorded which). The source is a male donor with ankylosing spondylitis. In DNA form, the CDR3 reads TGTGCCAGCAGCCATCACACTAGCGAGTACACAGATACGCAGTATTTT. Translating gives CASSHHTSEYTDTQYF.